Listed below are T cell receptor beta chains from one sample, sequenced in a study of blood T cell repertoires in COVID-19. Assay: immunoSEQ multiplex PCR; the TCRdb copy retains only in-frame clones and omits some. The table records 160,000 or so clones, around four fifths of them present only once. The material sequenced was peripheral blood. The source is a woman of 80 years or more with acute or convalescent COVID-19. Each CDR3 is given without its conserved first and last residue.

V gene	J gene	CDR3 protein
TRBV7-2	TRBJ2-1	ASPRGF
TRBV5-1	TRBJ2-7	ASSLGTSAIVYEQY
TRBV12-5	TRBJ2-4	ASGCHGTGVVKNIQY
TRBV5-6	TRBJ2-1	ASSGSGTGDQF
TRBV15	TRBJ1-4	ATSREGANEKLF
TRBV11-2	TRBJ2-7	ASSLHYEQY
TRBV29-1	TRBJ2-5	SALTDNQETQY
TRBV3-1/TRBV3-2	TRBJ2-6	ASSQEPGHYSGANVLT
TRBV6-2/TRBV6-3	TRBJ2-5	ASSYDTLLEVQETQY
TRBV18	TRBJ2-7	ASSPPMRGTYEQY
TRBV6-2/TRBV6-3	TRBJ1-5	ASSYWGTESNQPQH
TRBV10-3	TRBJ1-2	AISEGQTNYGYT
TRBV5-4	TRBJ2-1	ASSLGLAEYNEQF
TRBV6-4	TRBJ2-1	ASSPGLAEYNEQF
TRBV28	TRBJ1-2	ASSFRDSRGYT
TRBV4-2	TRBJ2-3	ASSQSGGRSTDTQY
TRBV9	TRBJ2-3	ASSVGSGANTDTQY
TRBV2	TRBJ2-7	ASRKDSFSYEQY
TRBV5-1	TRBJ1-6	ASSYGSSQGARNSPLH
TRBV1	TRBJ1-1	TGATGSTEAF
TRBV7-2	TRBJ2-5	ASSLVARGRSETQY
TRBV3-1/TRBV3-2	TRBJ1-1	ASSILTEAF